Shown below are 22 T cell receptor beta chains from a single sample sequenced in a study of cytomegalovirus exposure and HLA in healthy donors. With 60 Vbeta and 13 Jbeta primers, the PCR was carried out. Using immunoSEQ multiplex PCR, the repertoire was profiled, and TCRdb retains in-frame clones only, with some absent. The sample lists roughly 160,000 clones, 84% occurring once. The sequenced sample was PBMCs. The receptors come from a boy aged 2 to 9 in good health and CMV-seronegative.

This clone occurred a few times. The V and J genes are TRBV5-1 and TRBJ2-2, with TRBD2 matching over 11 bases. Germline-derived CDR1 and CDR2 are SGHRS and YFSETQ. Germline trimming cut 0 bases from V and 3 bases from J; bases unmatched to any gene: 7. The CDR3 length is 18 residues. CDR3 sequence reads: CASSLAASGRPDTGELFF. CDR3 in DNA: TGCGCCAGCAGCTTGGCCGCTAGCGGGAGGCCGGACACCGGGGAGCTGTTTTTT.

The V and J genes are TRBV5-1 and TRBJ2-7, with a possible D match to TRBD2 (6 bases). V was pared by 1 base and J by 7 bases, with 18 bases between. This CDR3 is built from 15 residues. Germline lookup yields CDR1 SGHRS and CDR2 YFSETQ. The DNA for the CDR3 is TGCGCCAGCAGCTTGTGGGGGAGGCCCCCCCAGGAGCAGTACTTC. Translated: CASSLWGRPPQEQYF.

The CDR3 reads CSVRRSSQEQYF. The CDR3 nucleotides read TGCAGCGTCCGCAGGTCTAGCCAGGAGCAGTACTTC. The genes are TRBV29-1 and TRBJ2-7; TRBD2 might be the D (5 bases). V lost 6 bases and J 7 bases, leaving 16 bases between the germline ends. This CDR3 is built from 12 residues. Germline CDR1 reads SQVTM; CDR2 reads ANQGSEA.

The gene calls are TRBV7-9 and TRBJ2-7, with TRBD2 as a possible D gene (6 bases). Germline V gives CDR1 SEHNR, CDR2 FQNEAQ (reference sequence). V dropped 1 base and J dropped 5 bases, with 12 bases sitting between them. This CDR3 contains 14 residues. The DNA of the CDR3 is TGTGCCAGCAGCTTAGAGGAACTAGCCGACGAGCAGTACTTC. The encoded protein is CASSLEELADEQYF.

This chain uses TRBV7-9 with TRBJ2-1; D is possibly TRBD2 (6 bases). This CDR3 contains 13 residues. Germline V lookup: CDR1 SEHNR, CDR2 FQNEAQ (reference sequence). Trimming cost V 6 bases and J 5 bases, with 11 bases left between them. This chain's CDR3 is CASSPTSNNEQFF. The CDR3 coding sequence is TGTGCCAGCAGTCCTACTAGCAACAATGAGCAGTTCTTC.

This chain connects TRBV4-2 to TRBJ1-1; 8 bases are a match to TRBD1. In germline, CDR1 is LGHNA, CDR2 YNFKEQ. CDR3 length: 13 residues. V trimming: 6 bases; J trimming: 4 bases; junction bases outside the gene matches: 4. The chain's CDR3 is CASRPTGGTEAFF. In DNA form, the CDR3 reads TGTGCCAGCAGGCCCACAGGGGGCACTGAAGCTTTCTTT.

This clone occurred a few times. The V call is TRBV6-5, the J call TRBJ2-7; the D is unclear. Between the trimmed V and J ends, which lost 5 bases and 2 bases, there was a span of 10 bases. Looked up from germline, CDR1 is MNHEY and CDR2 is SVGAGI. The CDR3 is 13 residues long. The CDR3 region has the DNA TGTGCCAGCAGTCCCGGTCCCCCCTACGAGCAGTACTTC. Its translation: CASSPGPPYEQYF.

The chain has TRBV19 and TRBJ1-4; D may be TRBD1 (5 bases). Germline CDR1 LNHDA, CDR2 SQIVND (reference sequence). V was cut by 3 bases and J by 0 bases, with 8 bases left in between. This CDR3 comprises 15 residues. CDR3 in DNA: TGTGCCAGTAGTATGGGGGGTGCAACTAATGAAAAACTGTTTTTT. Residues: CASSMGGATNEKLFF.

The CDR3: CASSDPLFGGTKGYTF. CDR3 bases: TGTGCCAGCAGTGACCCTCTTTTTGGGGGGACTAAAGGCTACACCTTC. The V call is TRBV2, the J call TRBJ1-2, with D possibly matching TRBD1 (5 bases). This CDR3 is built from 16 residues. V was clipped by 3 bases and J by 8 bases, with 22 bases between them. CDR1 is SNHLY, CDR2 FYNNEI, per germline.

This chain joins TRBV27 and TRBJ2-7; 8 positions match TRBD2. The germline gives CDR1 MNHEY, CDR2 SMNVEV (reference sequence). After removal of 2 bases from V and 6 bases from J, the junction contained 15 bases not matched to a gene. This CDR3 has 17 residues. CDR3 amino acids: CASSLGDEAGALTEQYF. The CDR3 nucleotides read TGTGCCAGCAGTTTAGGGGATGAAGCGGGAGCTCTCACCGAGCAGTACTTC.

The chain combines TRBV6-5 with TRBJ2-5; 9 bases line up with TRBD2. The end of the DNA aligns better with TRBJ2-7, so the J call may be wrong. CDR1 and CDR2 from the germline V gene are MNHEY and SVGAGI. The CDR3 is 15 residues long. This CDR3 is CASSYSGGLAYEQYF. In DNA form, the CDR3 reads TGTGCCAGCAGTTACTCGGGAGGACTAGCGTACGAGCAGTACTTC.

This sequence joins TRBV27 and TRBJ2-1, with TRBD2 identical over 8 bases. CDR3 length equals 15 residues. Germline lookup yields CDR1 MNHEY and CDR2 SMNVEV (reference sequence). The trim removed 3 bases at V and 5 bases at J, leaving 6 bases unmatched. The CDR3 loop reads CASSFSGTRDNEQFF. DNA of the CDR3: TGTGCCAGCAGTTTTTCGGGGACTAGAGACAATGAGCAGTTCTTC.

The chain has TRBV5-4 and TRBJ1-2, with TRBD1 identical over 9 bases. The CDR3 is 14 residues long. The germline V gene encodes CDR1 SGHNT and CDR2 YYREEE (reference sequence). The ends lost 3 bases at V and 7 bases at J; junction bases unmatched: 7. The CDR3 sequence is CASSWRTGEAGYTF. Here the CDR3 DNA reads TGTGCCAGCAGCTGGCGGACAGGGGAAGCTGGCTACACCTTC.

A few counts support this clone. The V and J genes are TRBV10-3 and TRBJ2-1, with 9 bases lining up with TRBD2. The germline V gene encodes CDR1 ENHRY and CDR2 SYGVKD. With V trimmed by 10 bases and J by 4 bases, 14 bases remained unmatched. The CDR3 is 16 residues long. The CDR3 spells CATMSNSGGGYNEQFF. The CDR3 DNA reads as TGTGCCACCATGTCTAATAGCGGGGGTGGTTACAATGAGCAGTTCTTC.

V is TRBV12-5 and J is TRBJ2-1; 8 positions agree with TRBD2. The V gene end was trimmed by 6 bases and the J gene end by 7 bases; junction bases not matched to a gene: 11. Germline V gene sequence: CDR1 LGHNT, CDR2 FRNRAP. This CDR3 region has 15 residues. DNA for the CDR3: TGTGCTAGTGGCAGTCCTAGCGGGCCCCCTAATGAGCAGTTCTTC. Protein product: CASGSPSGPPNEQFF. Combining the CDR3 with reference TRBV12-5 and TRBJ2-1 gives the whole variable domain DARVTQTPRHKVTEMGQEVTMRCQPILGHNTVFWYRQTMMQGLELLAYFRNRAPLDDSGMPKDRFSAEMPDATLATLKIQPSEPRDSAVYFCASGSPSGPPNEQFFGPGTRLTVL.

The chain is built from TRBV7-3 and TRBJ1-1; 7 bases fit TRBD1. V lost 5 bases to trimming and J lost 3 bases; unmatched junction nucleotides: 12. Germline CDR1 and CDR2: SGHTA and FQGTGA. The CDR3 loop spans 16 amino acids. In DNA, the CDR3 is TGTGCCAGCAGCCCCTCACAGGGGTTTTGGGACACTGAAGCTTTCTTT. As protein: CASSPSQGFWDTEAFF.

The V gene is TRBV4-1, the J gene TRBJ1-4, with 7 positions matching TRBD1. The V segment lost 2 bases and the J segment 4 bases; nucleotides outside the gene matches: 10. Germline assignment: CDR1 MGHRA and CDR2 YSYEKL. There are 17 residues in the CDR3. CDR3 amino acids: CASSQPRRGPVNEKLFF. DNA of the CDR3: TGCGCCAGCAGCCAACCTCGGAGGGGGCCGGTTAATGAAAAACTGTTTTTT.

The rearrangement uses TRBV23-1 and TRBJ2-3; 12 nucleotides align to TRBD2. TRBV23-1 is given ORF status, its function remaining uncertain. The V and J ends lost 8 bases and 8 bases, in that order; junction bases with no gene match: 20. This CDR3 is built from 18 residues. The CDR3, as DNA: TGCGCCAGCCGCCGAGTGAGGGGCCGGCTAGCGGGAGGGGGTACGCAGTATTTT. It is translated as CASRRVRGRLAGGGTQYF.

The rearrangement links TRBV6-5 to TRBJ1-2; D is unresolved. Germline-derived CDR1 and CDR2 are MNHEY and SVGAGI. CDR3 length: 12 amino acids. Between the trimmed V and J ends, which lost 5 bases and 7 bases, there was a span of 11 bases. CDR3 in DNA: TGTGCCAGCAGTCAACCCGAGGGTGGCTACACCTTC. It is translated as CASSQPEGGYTF.

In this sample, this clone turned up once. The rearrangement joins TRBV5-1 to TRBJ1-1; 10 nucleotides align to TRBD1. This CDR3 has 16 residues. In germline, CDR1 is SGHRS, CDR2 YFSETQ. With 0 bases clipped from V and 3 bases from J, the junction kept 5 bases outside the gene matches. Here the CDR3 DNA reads TGCGCCAGCAGCTTGGTCCGACAGGGGGCTGACACTGAAGCTTTCTTT. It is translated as CASSLVRQGADTEAFF.

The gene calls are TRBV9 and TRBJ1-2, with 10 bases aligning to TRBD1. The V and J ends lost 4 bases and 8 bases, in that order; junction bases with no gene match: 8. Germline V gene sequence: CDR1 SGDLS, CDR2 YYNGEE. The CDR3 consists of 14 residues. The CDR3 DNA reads TGTGCCAGCAGCCCGGACAGGGGGACAGGAGGCTACACCTTC. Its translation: CASSPDRGTGGYTF.

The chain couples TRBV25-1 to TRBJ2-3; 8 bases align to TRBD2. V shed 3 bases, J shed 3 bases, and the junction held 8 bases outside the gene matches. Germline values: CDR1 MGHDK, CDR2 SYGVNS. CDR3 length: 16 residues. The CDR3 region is CASSELAGRGTDTQYF. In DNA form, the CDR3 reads TGTGCCAGCAGTGAGTTAGCGGGAAGGGGAACAGATACGCAGTATTTT.